A selection of T cell receptor beta chains follows, all from one sample in a study of response to subunit inactivated influenza vaccine. In TCRdb, the RT-PCR reads were re-called with MiXCR into one record per CDR3 protein. The sample has around 790,000 distinct CDR3 sequences, roughly 20% seen once; the top ten hold 10%. Sequencing was performed on PBMCs from blood, taken more than 4 days after vaccination. These receptors were taken from a man aged 50 to 59 who received an inactivated influenza vaccine. Each CDR3 is given with its conserved first and last residue. The D gene is left open where the match is weak. Clone size is shown for a subset of rows, as once, few, many or a class of expanded clone.

D | length | J | V | size | CDR3 | DNA
NA | 14 | TRBJ2-7 | TRBV7-2 | many | CASSLVPQGFEQYF | TGTGCCAGCAGCTTGGTACCTCAGGGGTTCGAGCAGTACTTC
NA | 13 | TRBJ2-3 | TRBV10-3 | NA | CAIMGIQVDTQYF | TGTGCCATCATGGGGATTCAGGTAGATACGCAGTATTTT
NA | 16 | TRBJ1-2 | TRBV4-2 | NA | CASSQVTGYQGYGYTF | TGTGCCAGCAGCCAAGTCACAGGGTATCAGGGCTATGGCTACACCTTC
NA | 15 | TRBJ2-3 | TRBV12-3/TRBV12-4 | few | CASSNGAGGTDTQYF | TGTGCCAGCAGTAATGGTGCGGGTGGCACAGATACGCAGTATTTT
NA | 14 | TRBJ2-3 | TRBV6-2/TRBV6-3 | few | CASSWGLYTDTQYF | TGTGCCAGCAGTTGGGGACTCTACACAGATACGCAGTATTTT
TRBD1 | 18 | TRBJ2-6 | TRBV29-1 | NA | CSVEDMTGTRFGANVLTF | TGCAGCGTTGAAGATATGACAGGGACCCGCTTCGGGGCCAACGTCCTGACTTTC
NA | 15 | TRBJ2-2 | TRBV5-5 | NA | CASSLAQGAGGELFF | TGTGCCAGCAGCTTGGCACAGGGTGCTGGCGGGGAGCTGTTTTTT
TRBD2 | 14 | TRBJ2-2 | TRBV6-1 | once | CATEVAGVTGELFF | TGTGCCACGGAGGTAGCGGGGGTTACCGGGGAGCTGTTTTTT
NA | 17 | TRBJ1-2 | TRBV14 | NA | CASSQDPPGPLPYGYTF | TGTGCCAGCAGCCAAGACCCTCCTGGACCATTACCTTATGGCTACACCTTC
TRBD2 | 15 | TRBJ2-3 | TRBV27 | NA | CASSFLGGGSDTQYF | TGTGCCAGCAGTTTCCTCGGGGGGGGGTCAGATACGCAGTATTTT